This TCR beta chain was documented in a study of control samples from healthy donors and cancer patients. The germline V gene encodes CDR1 SGDLS and CDR2 YYNGEE. The CDR3 loop spans 16 amino acids. Germline trimming cut 1 base from V and 4 bases from J; bases unmatched to any gene: 9. The table came from immunoSEQ multiplex PCR; TCRdb's copy has only in-frame clones and leaves some out. This table holds about 130,000 clones, over 80% found once. Sequencing was done on a sample of PBMCs. This clonotype was obtained from a man older than 75 with head and neck cancer. The genes are TRBV9 and TRBJ2-3; 7 nucleotides align to TRBD2. The CDR3 sequence is CASSVRGGSGSDTQYF. DNA of the CDR3: TGTGCCAGCAGCGTAAGGGGCGGGAGTGGGTCAGATACGCAGTATTTT.